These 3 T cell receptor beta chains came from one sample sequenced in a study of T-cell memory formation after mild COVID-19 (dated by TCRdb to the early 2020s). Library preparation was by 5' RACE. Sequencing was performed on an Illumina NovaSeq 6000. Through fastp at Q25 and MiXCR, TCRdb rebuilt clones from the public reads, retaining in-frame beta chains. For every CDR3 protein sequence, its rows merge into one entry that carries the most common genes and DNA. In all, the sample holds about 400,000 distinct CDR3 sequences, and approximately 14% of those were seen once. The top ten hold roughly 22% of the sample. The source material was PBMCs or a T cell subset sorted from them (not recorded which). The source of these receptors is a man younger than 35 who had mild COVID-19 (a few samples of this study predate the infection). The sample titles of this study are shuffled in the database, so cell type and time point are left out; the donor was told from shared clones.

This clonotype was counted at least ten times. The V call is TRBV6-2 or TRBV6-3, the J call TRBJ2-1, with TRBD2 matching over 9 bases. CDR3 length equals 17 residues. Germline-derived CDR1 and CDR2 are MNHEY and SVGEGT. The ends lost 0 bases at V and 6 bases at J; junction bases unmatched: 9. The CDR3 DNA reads TGTGCCAGCAGTTACTCGCCAGCGGGGGGCCCGTCCAATGAGCAGTTCTTC. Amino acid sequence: CASSYSPAGGPSNEQFF.

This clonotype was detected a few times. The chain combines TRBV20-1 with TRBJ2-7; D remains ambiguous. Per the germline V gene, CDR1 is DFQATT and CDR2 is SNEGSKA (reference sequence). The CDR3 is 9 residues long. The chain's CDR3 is CRAHYEQYF. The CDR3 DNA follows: TGCAGAGCCCACTACGAGCAGTACTTC.

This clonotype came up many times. The CDR3 loop is CASSTGFTEAFF. DNA for the CDR3: TGTGCCAGCAGTACCGGTTTCACTGAAGCTTTCTTT. V usage is TRBV27 and J usage is TRBJ1-1, with D unclear. The germline V gene has CDR1 MNHEY and CDR2 SMNVEV (reference sequence). This CDR3 is 12 amino acids long. The germline V and J ends were trimmed by 5 bases and 4 bases, with 8 bases remaining between them.